Listed below are T cell receptor beta chains from one sample, sequenced in a study of shared clonotypes between healthy human individuals. Produced via immunoSEQ multiplex PCR; TCRdb's table is partial and in-frame only. The repertoire holds about 1.1 million clones, with more than 75% as singletons. Sequencing input: memory CD4+ T cells from PBMCs. These receptor sequences come from a man between 18 and 29 years old in good health. Some clones in this sample may be carry-over from other donors' samples. Each CDR3 is given with its conserved first and last residue. Fields, in order: V gene, J gene, D gene, clone size, CDR3 protein, CDR3 DNA. D genes are given only for firm matches. Rows give clone size only sometimes, using once, few, many, or a class for an expanded clone.

>TRBV5-4|TRBJ2-6|-|few
CASSKLKGANVLTF
TGTGCCAGCAGTAAGCTTAAGGGGGCCAACGTCCTGACTTTC
>TRBV4-3|TRBJ1-6|-|-
CASSQGRQGRGSPLHF
TGCGCCAGCAGCCAGGGGAGGCAGGGTCGGGGTTCACCCCTCCACTTT
>TRBV7-9|TRBJ2-2|TRBD2|-
CASSVTSGVNTGELFF
TGTGCCAGCAGCGTAACTAGCGGGGTGAACACCGGGGAGCTGTTTTTT
>TRBV28|TRBJ1-1|TRBD1|few
CASSLFRWGTGGRLTEAFF
TGTGCCAGCAGTTTATTTCGCTGGGGGACAGGGGGCAGATTGACTGAAGCTTTCTTT
>TRBV19|TRBJ2-2|TRBD1|-
CASSTLDRASNTGELFF
TGTGCCAGTAGTACCCTAGACAGGGCCTCGAACACCGGGGAGCTGTTTTTT
>TRBV19|TRBJ1-2|-|many
CASGPAGNYGYTF
TGTGCCAGTGGCCCCGCAGGGAACTATGGCTACACCTTC
>TRBV11-2|TRBJ1-1|-|-
CASSPRGGNHMNTEAFF
TGTGCCAGCAGCCCGCGGGGAGGGAATCATATGAACACTGAAGCTTTCTTT
>TRBV5-6|TRBJ2-2|-|-
CASRYQGTRELFF
TGTGCCAGCAGATACCAAGGCACCAGGGAGCTGTTTTTT
>TRBV7-9|TRBJ1-5|-|few
CASSQSVQPQHF
TGTGCCAGCAGCCAGTCCGTTCAGCCCCAGCATTTT
>TRBV29-1|TRBJ2-2|-|-
CSVEDPASFTGELFF
TGCAGCGTTGAAGATCCAGCGAGCTTCACCGGGGAGCTGTTTTTT
>TRBV28|TRBJ2-1|TRBD2|few
CASSLLAGGPLYNEQFF
TGTGCCAGCAGTTTACTAGCGGGAGGGCCGCTCTACAATGAGCAGTTCTTC
>TRBV10-3|TRBJ2-1|-|few
CAISGQGLNEQFF
TGTGCCATCAGTGGCCAGGGTCTCAATGAGCAGTTCTTC
>TRBV6-1|TRBJ1-2|-|-
CASSGLNGAANYGYTF
TGTGCCAGCAGTGGGCTTAATGGGGCTGCAAACTATGGCTACACCTTC
>TRBV9|TRBJ2-5|-|-
CASTGGGVETQYF
TGTGCCAGCACCGGGGGCGGGGTAGAGACCCAGTACTTC
>TRBV7-2|TRBJ1-5|-|-
CASSHEGGNQPQHF
TGTGCCAGCAGCCACGAGGGGGGCAATCAGCCCCAGCATTTT
>TRBV5-4|TRBJ1-2|TRBD1|-
CASSYLTGGVHGYTF
TGTGCCAGCAGCTACCTGACAGGGGGTGTACATGGCTACACCTTC
>TRBV7-2|TRBJ2-1|-|once
CASSLRGQVNEQFF
TGTGCCAGCAGCCTCCGGGGACAAGTGAATGAGCAGTTCTTC
>TRBV10-3|TRBJ1-5|-|-
CAVSGGNQPQHF
TGTGCCGTCAGCGGGGGCAATCAGCCCCAGCATTTT
>TRBV5-1|TRBJ2-6|TRBD1|-
CASSSGTGNSGANVLTF
TGCGCCAGCAGCTCCGGGACAGGGAACTCTGGGGCCAACGTCCTGACTTTC
>TRBV7-2|TRBJ1-5|-|-
CASSSGRAPQHF
TGTGCCAGCAGCTCAGGGAGAGCGCCCCAGCATTTT
>TRBV11-2|TRBJ2-5|TRBD2|-
CASSLYPAGGPQYF
TGTGCCAGCAGCCTATATCCAGCGGGAGGGCCTCAGTACTTC
>TRBV5-1|TRBJ2-6|TRBD1|once
CASSLLVTGSGANVLTF
TGCGCCAGCAGCCTCCTGGTGACAGGGTCTGGGGCCAACGTCCTGACTTTC
>TRBV2|TRBJ1-3|-|-
CASSGTEGNTIYF
TGTGCCAGCAGTGGGACTGAGGGGAACACCATATATTTT
>TRBV20-1|TRBJ2-3|-|-
CSALWPNTQYF
TGCAGTGCCCTTTGGCCCAATACGCAGTATTTT
>TRBV14|TRBJ2-7|TRBD1|-
CASSHTGQGPYEQYF
TGTGCCAGCAGCCATACGGGACAGGGTCCCTACGAGCAGTACTTC
>TRBV7-2|TRBJ2-7|-|-
CASSLVAGPTYEQYF
TGTGCCAGCAGCTTAGTGGCGGGCCCAACCTACGAGCAGTACTTC
>TRBV4-1|TRBJ1-4|-|-
CASSQSADTLSGKLFF
TGCGCCAGCAGCCAATCCGCAGACACTCTTTCTGGAAAACTGTTTTTT
>TRBV28|TRBJ1-3|-|-
CASSFRRSSGNTIYF
TGTGCCAGCAGTTTTCGACGGAGCTCTGGAAACACCATATATTTT
>TRBV19|TRBJ2-7|-|-
CASSPPGDEQYF
TGTGCCAGTAGTCCCCCAGGGGACGAGCAGTACTTC
>TRBV5-1|TRBJ2-5|TRBD1|-
CASSSKDRGQETQYF
TGCGCCAGCAGCTCGAAGGACAGGGGACAAGAGACCCAGTACTTC
>TRBV4-1|TRBJ2-5|-|many
CASSQDEETQYF
TGCGCCAGCAGCCAAGATGAGGAGACCCAGTACTTC
>TRBV5-6|TRBJ1-2|TRBD1|-
CASSLLRGLHYGYTF
TGTGCCAGCAGCTTGTTAAGGGGGCTTCACTATGGCTACACCTTC
>TRBV18|TRBJ1-2|TRBD1|-
CASSQRQGEDYGYTF
TGTGCCAGCTCACAAAGACAGGGGGAGGATTATGGCTACACCTTC
>TRBV15|TRBJ2-7|-|-
CATSRRDYEQYF
TGTGCCACCAGCAGACGGGACTACGAGCAGTACTTC
>TRBV7-2|TRBJ1-1|-|few
CASSPGQPRTEAFF
TGTGCCAGCAGCCCCGGACAGCCCCGGACTGAAGCTTTCTTT
>TRBV5-1|TRBJ2-1|TRBD1|-
CASSTVRDSGQGINEQFF
TGCGCCAGCAGCACGGTTAGGGACTCGGGACAGGGGATCAATGAGCAGTTCTTC
>TRBV7-3|TRBJ2-7|-|once
CASSFDGMSSYEQYF
TGTGCCAGCAGCTTCGACGGAATGAGCTCCTACGAGCAGTACTTC
>TRBV18|TRBJ1-6|-|once
CASSPAPIGGTTSPLHF
TGTGCCAGCTCACCGGCTCCAATAGGGGGGACCACTTCACCCCTCCACTTT
>TRBV6-6|TRBJ2-7|-|-
CASSYRSDYEQYF
TGTGCCAGCAGTTACAGGTCCGACTACGAGCAGTACTTC
>TRBV10-3|TRBJ1-1|-|-
CAISVRADSNTEAFF
TGTGCCATCAGTGTTCGGGCCGACTCGAACACTGAAGCTTTCTTT
>TRBV5-8|TRBJ1-1|TRBD1|-
CASSRDRVSTEAFF
TGTGCCAGCAGCCGAGACAGGGTGAGCACTGAAGCTTTCTTT
>TRBV19|TRBJ2-1|TRBD2|-
CASTGTSGSYNEQFF
TGTGCCAGTACCGGGACTAGCGGTTCCTACAATGAGCAGTTCTTC
>TRBV30|TRBJ2-6|-|-
CAWRRGRGGPGANVLTF
TGTGCCTGGAGGAGAGGCAGGGGTGGCCCTGGGGCCAACGTCCTGACTTTC
>TRBV7-2|TRBJ2-1|TRBD2|-
CASSHTSGRRVNEQFF
TGTGCCAGCAGCCATACTAGCGGGAGACGCGTCAATGAGCAGTTCTTC
>TRBV5-1|TRBJ2-2|TRBD2|-
CASSFPSGSGELFF
TGCGCCAGCAGCTTCCCTAGCGGGAGCGGGGAGCTGTTTTTT
>TRBV7-9|TRBJ1-3|-|few
CAGRAGSGNTIYF
TGTGCCGGGAGGGCAGGGTCTGGAAACACCATATATTTT
>TRBV6-5|TRBJ2-5|TRBD2|once
CASNLGGRQETQYF
TGTGCCAGCAATCTCGGCGGGAGGCAGGAGACCCAGTACTTC
>TRBV7-8|TRBJ2-3|TRBD1|-
CASSFENQGADTQYF
TGTGCCAGCAGCTTCGAAAATCAGGGGGCAGATACGCAGTATTTT
>TRBV19|TRBJ2-7|TRBD2|-
CASSIGAGVFEQYF
TGTGCCAGTAGTATCGGAGCGGGAGTCTTCGAGCAGTACTTC
>TRBV30|TRBJ2-1|TRBD2|-
CAWSGSLAGVEQFF
TGTGCCTGGAGTGGTTCACTAGCGGGAGTTGAGCAGTTCTTC
>TRBV19|TRBJ2-1|-|-
CASSIRGFPNEQFF
TGTGCCAGTAGTATAAGAGGGTTCCCCAATGAGCAGTTCTTC
>TRBV6-5|TRBJ2-3|-|-
CASSNTRWRDTQYF
TGTGCCAGCAGTAATACTAGATGGCGAGATACGCAGTATTTT
>TRBV15|TRBJ2-1|-|once
CATSRGQRYNEQFF
TGTGCCACCAGCAGAGGCCAGCGGTACAATGAGCAGTTCTTC
>TRBV13|TRBJ2-1|-|-
CASSPRWGSYNEQFF
TGTGCCAGCAGCCCGCGGTGGGGCTCCTACAATGAGCAGTTCTTC
>TRBV19|TRBJ1-3|-|-
CASSTNLGNTIYF
TGTGCCAGTAGTACCAACCTCGGGAACACCATATATTTT